One TCR beta chain is described in this entry. Profiled with immunoSEQ multiplex PCR; TCRdb holds only in-frame clones, not every one. The sample lists approximately 30,000 clones, over 80% seen once, with about 9.5% in the top ten. These data come from a study of T cell changes during pregnancy in multiple sclerosis. Germline V gives CDR1 SGHAT, CDR2 FQNNGV. V was clipped by 5 bases and J by 2 bases; unmatched bases: 6. The CDR3 has 15 residues. The receptor's source is a female donor with multiple sclerosis, enrolled in a pregnancy study. The sample was CD8+ T cells from peripheral blood mononuclear cells, taken in the first trimester of pregnancy. This chain links TRBV11-2 with TRBJ2-7; 10 bases are a match to TRBD1. The CDR3, as DNA: TGTGCCAGCAGCCCTGCCGGGACAGGGGCCTACGAGCAGTACTTC. It translates to CASSPAGTGAYEQYF.